Below, 15 T cell receptor beta chains from the same sample are listed, as sequenced in a study of blood T cell repertoires in COVID-19. Measured with immunoSEQ multiplex PCR; TCRdb has only the in-frame clones, and not every one. The sample includes 370,000 or so clones, around 87% of them seen just once. Sequenced material: PBMCs or T cells enriched from blood (not recorded which). The receptors shown here come from a man younger than 40 who had recovered from COVID-19.

The rearrangement uses TRBV27 and TRBJ2-7, with D maybe TRBD1 (6 bases). Germline V lookup: CDR1 MNHEY, CDR2 SMNVEV (reference sequence). Trimming stripped 3 bases from V and 4 bases from J, with 13 bases between. The CDR3 is 14 residues long. This CDR3 is CASSFGTPEYEQYF. CDR3 sequence (DNA): TGTGCCAGCAGTTTCGGGACACCAGAGTACGAGCAGTACTTC.

V usage is TRBV3-1 (or the pseudogene TRBV3-2) and J usage is TRBJ1-6; 7 bases agree with TRBD1. This CDR3 is 16 amino acids long. CDR1 LGHDT and CDR2 YNNKEL come from the germline V gene (reference sequence). V shed 0 bases and J 7 bases; nucleotides not matched to a gene: 6. The CDR3 loop is CASSQDKGAGNSPLHF. The CDR3 DNA reads as TGTGCCAGCAGCCAAGATAAGGGGGCTGGGAATTCACCCCTCCACTTT.

On this clone: Different DNA sequences within this sample yield the same CDR3. The chain is built from TRBV19 and TRBJ2-3; 10 nucleotides agree with TRBD2. Germline assignment: CDR1 LNHDA and CDR2 SQIVND (reference sequence). The CDR3 runs 15 residues. V lost 4 bases to trimming and J lost 4 bases; unmatched junction nucleotides: 5. The CDR3 here is CASSSSGTSADTQYF. CDR3 in DNA: TGTGCCAGTAGTAGCTCCGGGACTAGCGCAGATACGCAGTATTTT.

The chain employs TRBV7-9 and TRBJ1-1; D unresolved. Germline V gene lookup returns CDR1 SEHNR and CDR2 FQNEAQ (reference sequence). The CDR3 length is 12 residues. Trimming stripped 3 bases from V and 6 bases from J, with 8 bases between. In nucleotides, the CDR3 is TGTGCCAGCAGCTTTAAGCCGGCTGAAGCTTTCTTT. Its protein product is CASSFKPAEAFF.

To note about this clone: Other DNA sequences within the sample encode an identical CDR3. V and J are TRBV4-2 and TRBJ2-7; tentatively, D is TRBD1 (5 bases). The V end was cut by 3 bases, the J end by 2 bases, with 11 bases between. Germline V gene sequence: CDR1 LGHNA, CDR2 YNFKEQ. The CDR3 spans 14 residues. The CDR3 DNA is TGTGCCAGCAGCCAGGAAACAGGAACCTACGAGCAGTACTTC. Its translation: CASSQETGTYEQYF.

V is TRBV29-1 and J is TRBJ2-3, with 7 bases matching TRBD1. The germline V gene has CDR1 SQVTM and CDR2 ANQGSEA. V trimming: 8 bases; J trimming: 1 base; junction bases outside the gene matches: 3. The CDR3 runs to 12 residues. The CDR3 DNA is TGCAGCACCGGACAGGGCACAGATACGCAGTATTTT. Amino acid sequence: CSTGQGTDTQYF.

The chain carries TRBV6-5 and TRBJ2-5; 7 bases agree with TRBD2. In germline, CDR1 is MNHEY, CDR2 SVGAGI. With 7 bases clipped from V and 1 base from J, the junction kept 6 bases outside the gene matches. The CDR3 covers 14 residues. The CDR3 spells CASTRGGPQETQYF. The CDR3 DNA reads TGTGCCAGCACTCGCGGGGGACCCCAAGAGACCCAGTACTTC.

This clone appeared a few times. This sequence joins TRBV5-4 and TRBJ2-2, with 8 bases aligning to TRBD2. Germline V gene sequence: CDR1 SGHNT, CDR2 YYREEE (reference sequence). This CDR3 spans 14 amino acids. V shed 0 bases and J 9 bases; nucleotides not matched to a gene: 4. The CDR3 protein is CASSLELAGRELFF. Written as DNA, the CDR3 is TGTGCCAGCAGCTTGGAATTAGCGGGGCGGGAGCTGTTTTTT.

This chain joins TRBV4-1 and TRBJ1-3; 7 bases map to TRBD1. The CDR3 loop spans 15 amino acids. With V trimmed by 0 bases and J by 7 bases, 6 bases remained unmatched. Germline V CDR1 and CDR2: MGHRA, YSYEKL. CDR3 DNA sequence: TGCGCCAGCAGCCAAGATCGGCAGGGGGGTAACACCATATATTTT. Its protein product is CASSQDRQGGNTIYF.

This clone was observed once. The rearrangement links TRBV29-1 to TRBJ1-1; 8 bases fit TRBD1. Germline V gene data show CDR1 as SQVTM and CDR2 as ANQGSEA. The CDR3 has 14 residues. V gave up 0 bases and J gave up 6 bases; unmatched junction bases: 6. CDR3 DNA: TGCAGCGTTGAAGATCAGGGGGCCTGGGCTGAAGCTTTCTTT. Residues: CSVEDQGAWAEAFF.

CDR3 sequence reads: CASSLAGVGLAKNIQYF. The CDR3 bases are TGTGCCAGCAGCTTGGCCGGGGTCGGCCTAGCCAAAAACATTCAGTACTTC. The V call is TRBV5-6, the J call TRBJ2-4; weak D call: TRBD2 (5 bases). From germline, CDR1 is SGHDT and CDR2 YYEEEE. The CDR3 is 17 residues long. Trimming removed 0 bases at V and 0 bases at J, with 13 bases between.

The chain uses TRBV12-3 or TRBV12-4 and TRBJ2-7, with D perhaps matching TRBD1 (7 bases). CDR3 length equals 13 residues. Trimming removed 5 bases from V and 3 bases from J, with 11 bases in between. The CDR3 protein is CASSGGTVYEQYF. CDR3 DNA: TGTGCCAGCAGTGGGGGGACAGTCTACGAGCAGTACTTC.

The chain links TRBV7-9 to TRBJ1-2; 9 bases map to TRBD1. The CDR3 consists of 15 residues. Germline V gene data show CDR1 as SEHNR and CDR2 as FQNEAQ (reference sequence). V dropped 1 base and J dropped 3; count of bases not matched to a gene: 3. The CDR3, as DNA: TGTGCCAGCAGCTTAGATACAGGGGGCGACTATGGCTACACCTTC. This translates into CASSLDTGGDYGYTF. The whole variable domain, remainder taken from reference TRBV7-9 and TRBJ1-2, is DTGVSQNPRHKITKRGQNVTFRCDPISEHNRLYWYRQTLGQGPEFLTYFQNEAQLEKSRLLSDRFSAERPKGSFSTLEIQRTEQGDSAMYLCASSLDTGGDYGYTFGSGTRLTVV.

The chain is built from TRBV19 and TRBJ1-5; possible D gene TRBD1, 5 bases. CDR3 length: 13 residues. The V end lost 9 bases, the J end lost 9 bases, and 18 bases lay between the germline ends. Germline V gene sequence: CDR1 LNHDA, CDR2 SQIVND (reference sequence). As DNA, the CDR3 is TGTGCCAGCAGAGGACGGGACTTATGGCCCCAGCATTTT. This gives the protein CASRGRDLWPQHF.

V usage is TRBV6-2 or TRBV6-3 and J usage is TRBJ1-6, with a weak D call TRBD1 (5 bases). Trimming took 2 bases from V and 5 from J, leaving 16 bases between them. The CDR3 covers 17 residues. Germline V gene sequence: CDR1 MNHEY, CDR2 SVGEGT. The CDR3 coding sequence is TGTGCCAGCAGTTACGGGGCGGAAAGAGTTCATAATTCACCCCTCCACTTT. Protein: CASSYGAERVHNSPLHF.